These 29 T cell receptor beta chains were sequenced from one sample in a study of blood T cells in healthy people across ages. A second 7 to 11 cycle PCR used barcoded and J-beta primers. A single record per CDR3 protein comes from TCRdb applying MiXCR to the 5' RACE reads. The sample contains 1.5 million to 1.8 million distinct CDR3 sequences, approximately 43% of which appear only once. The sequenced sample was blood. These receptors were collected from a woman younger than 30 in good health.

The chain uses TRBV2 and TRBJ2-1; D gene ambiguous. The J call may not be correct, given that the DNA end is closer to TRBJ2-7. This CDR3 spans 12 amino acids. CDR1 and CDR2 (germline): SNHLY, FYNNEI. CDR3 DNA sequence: TGTGCCAGCTCATGGCAGCGAAACGAGCAGTACTTC. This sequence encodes CASSWQRNEQYF.

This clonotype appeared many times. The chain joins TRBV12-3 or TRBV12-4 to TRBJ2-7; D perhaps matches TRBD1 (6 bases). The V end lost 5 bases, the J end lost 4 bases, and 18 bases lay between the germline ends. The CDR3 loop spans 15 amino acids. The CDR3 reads CASSMSGQQLYEQYF. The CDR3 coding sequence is TGTGCCAGCAGTATGTCCGGACAGCAGCTTTACGAGCAGTACTTC.

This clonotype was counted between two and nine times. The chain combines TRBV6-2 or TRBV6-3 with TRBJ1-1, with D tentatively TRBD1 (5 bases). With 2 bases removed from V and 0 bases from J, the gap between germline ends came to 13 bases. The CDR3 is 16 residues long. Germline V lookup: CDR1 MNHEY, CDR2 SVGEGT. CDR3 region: CASSYPEGRMNTEAFF. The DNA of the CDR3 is TGTGCCAGCAGTTACCCGGAGGGACGGATGAACACTGAAGCTTTCTTT.

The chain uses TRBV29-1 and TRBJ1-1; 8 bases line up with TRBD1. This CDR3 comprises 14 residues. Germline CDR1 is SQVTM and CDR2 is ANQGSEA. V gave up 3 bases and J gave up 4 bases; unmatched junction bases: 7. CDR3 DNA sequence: TGCAGCGTTGAGTCAACAGGGGGAGTCACTGAAGCTTTCTTT. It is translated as CSVESTGGVTEAFF. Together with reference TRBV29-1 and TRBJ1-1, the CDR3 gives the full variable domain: SAVISQKPSRDICQRGTSLTIQCQVDSQVTMMFWYRQQPGQSLTLIATANQGSEATYESGFVIDKFPISRPNLTFSTLTVSNMSPEDSSIYLCSVESTGGVTEAFFGQGTRLTVV.

The CDR3 coding sequence is TGTGCCTGGAGTGGTCACCCTAGCCTCAATCAGCCCCAGCATTTT. Translating gives CAWSGHPSLNQPQHF. V and J are TRBV30 and TRBJ1-5; D is uncertain. Germline V lookup: CDR1 GTSNPN, CDR2 SVGIG (reference sequence). The CDR3 spans 15 residues. Trimming pared 1 base from V and 3 bases from J, leaving 13 bases between.

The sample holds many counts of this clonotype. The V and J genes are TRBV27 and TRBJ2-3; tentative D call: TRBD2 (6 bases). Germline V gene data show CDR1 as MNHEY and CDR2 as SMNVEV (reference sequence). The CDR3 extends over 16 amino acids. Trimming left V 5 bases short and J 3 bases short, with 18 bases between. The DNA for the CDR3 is TGTGCCAGCAGTCCGAACCACCTGACTAGGACAGATACGCAGTATTTT. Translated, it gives CASSPNHLTRTDTQYF.

CDR3 in DNA: TGTGCCAGCACCCCAAGAACCTATGGCTACACCTTC. It codes for CASTPRTYGYTF. The chain combines TRBV7-2 with TRBJ1-2; unclear D gene. Per germline, CDR1 SGHTA and CDR2 FQGNSA. The CDR3 runs 12 residues. V was pared by 7 bases and J by 4 bases, with 10 bases between.

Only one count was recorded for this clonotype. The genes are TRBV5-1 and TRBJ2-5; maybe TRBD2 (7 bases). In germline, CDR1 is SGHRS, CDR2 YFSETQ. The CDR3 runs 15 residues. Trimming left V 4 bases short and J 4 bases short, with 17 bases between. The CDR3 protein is CASSNFLGGRETQYF. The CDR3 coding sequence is TGCGCCAGCAGCAATTTCTTGGGGGGGCGAGAGACCCAGTACTTC.

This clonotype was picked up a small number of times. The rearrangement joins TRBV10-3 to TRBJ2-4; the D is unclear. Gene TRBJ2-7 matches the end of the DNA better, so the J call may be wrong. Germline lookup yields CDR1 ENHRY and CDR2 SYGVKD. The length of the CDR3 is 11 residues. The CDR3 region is CAIGVYHEQYF. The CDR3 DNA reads TGTGCCATCGGAGTTTATCACGAGCAGTACTTC.

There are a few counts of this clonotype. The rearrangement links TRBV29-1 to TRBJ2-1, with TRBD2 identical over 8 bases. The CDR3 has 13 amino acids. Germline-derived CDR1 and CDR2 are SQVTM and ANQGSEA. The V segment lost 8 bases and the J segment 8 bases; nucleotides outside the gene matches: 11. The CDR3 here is CSIQRENWHEQFF. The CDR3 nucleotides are TGCAGCATACAGCGGGAGAATTGGCATGAGCAGTTCTTC.

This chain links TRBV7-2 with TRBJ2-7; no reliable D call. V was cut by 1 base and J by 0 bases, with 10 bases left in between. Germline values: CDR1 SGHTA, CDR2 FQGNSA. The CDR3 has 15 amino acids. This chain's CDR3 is CASSLVVTSSYEQYF. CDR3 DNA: TGTGCCAGCAGCTTAGTAGTCACAAGCTCCTACGAGCAGTACTTC.

The CDR3: CSARGQGLIPGLAGADEQYF. In DNA form, the CDR3 reads TGCAGTGCTAGAGGTCAAGGCCTAATCCCGGGACTAGCGGGAGCTGACGAGCAGTACTTC. The V gene is TRBV20-1, the J gene TRBJ2-5, with 14 bases aligning to TRBD2. The DNA end is more similar to TRBJ2-7, so the J call may be wrong. Per germline, CDR1 DFQATT and CDR2 SNEGSKA (reference sequence). This CDR3 spans 20 amino acids.

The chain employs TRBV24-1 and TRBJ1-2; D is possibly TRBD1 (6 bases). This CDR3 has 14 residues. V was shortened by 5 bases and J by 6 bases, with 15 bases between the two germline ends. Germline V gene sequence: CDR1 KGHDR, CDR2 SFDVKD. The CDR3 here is CATSAPKGDHGYTF. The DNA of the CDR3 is TGTGCCACCAGTGCCCCGAAGGGGGACCATGGCTACACCTTC.

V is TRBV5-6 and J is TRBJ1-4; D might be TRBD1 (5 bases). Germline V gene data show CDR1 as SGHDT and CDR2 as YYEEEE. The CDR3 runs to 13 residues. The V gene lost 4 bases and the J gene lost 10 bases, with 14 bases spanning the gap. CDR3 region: CASSVAGTGKLFF. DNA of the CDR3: TGTGCCAGCAGCGTGGCAGGGACGGGAAAACTGTTTTTT.

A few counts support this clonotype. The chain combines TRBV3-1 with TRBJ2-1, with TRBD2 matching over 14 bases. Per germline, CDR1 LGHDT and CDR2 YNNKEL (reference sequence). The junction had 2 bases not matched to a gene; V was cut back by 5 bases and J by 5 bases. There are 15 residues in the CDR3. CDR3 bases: TGTGCCAGCAGCAGGACTAGCGGGAGGCACAATGAGCAGTTCTTC. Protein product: CASSRTSGRHNEQFF.

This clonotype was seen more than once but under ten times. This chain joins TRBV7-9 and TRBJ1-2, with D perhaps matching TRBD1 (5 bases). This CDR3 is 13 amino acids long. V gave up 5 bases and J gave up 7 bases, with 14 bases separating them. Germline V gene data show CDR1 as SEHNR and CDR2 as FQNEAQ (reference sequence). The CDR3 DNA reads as TGTGCCAGCAGCGTACGCGCAGGGAGTGGCTACACCTTC. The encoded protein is CASSVRAGSGYTF. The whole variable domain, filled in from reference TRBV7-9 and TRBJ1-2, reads DTGVSQNPRHKITKRGQNVTFRCDPISEHNRLYWYRQTLGQGPEFLTYFQNEAQLEKSRLLSDRFSAERPKGSFSTLEIQRTEQGDSAMYLCASSVRAGSGYTFGSGTRLTVV.

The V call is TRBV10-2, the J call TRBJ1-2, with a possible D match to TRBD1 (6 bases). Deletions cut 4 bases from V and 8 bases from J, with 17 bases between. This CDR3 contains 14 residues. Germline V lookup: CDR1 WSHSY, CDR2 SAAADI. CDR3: CASSVSTGLWGYTF. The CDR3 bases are TGCGCCAGCAGTGTGTCGACAGGACTTTGGGGCTACACCTTC.

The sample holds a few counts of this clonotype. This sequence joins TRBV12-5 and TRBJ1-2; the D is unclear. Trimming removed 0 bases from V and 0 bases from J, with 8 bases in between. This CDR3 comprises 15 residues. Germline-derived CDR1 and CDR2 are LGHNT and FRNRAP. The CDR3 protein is CASGLVDGPNYGYTF. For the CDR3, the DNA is TGTGCTAGTGGTTTGGTAGATGGCCCTAACTATGGCTACACCTTC. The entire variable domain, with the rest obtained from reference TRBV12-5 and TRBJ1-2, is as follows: DARVTQTPRHKVTEMGQEVTMRCQPILGHNTVFWYRQTMMQGLELLAYFRNRAPLDDSGMPKDRFSAEMPDATLATLKIQPSEPRDSAVYFCASGLVDGPNYGYTFGSGTRLTVV.

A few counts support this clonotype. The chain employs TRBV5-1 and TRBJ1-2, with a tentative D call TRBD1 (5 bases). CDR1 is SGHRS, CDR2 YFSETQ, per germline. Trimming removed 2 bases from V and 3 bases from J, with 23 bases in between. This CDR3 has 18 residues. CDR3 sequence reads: CASSFGRDRSSLYYGYTF. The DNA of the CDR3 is TGCGCCAGCAGCTTTGGACGGGACCGGAGCAGCTTATACTATGGCTACACCTTC.

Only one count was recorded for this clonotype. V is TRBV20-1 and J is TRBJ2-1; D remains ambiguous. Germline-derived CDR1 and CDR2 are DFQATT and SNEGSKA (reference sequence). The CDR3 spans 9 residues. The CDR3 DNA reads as TGCAACCCTTATCAGGAGCAGTTCTTC. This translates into CNPYQEQFF.

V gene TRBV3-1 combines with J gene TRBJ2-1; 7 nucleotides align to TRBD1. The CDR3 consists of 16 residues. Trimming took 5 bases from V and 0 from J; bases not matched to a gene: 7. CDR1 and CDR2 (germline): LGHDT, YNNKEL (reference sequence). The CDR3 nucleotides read TGTGCCAGCAGCTATTACAGGGGCTACTCCTACAATGAGCAGTTCTTC. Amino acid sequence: CASSYYRGYSYNEQFF.

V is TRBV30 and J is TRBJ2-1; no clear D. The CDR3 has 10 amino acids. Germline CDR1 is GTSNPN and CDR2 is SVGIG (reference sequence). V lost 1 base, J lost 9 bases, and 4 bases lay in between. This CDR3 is CAWSGTEQFF. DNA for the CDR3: TGTGCCTGGAGTGGAACTGAGCAGTTCTTC.

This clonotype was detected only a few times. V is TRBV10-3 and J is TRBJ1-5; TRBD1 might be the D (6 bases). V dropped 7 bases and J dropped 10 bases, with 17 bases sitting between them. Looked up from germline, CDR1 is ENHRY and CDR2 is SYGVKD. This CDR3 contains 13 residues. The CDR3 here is CAIIGAGVGPQHF. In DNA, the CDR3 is TGTGCCATCATTGGGGCAGGGGTAGGACCCCAGCATTTT.

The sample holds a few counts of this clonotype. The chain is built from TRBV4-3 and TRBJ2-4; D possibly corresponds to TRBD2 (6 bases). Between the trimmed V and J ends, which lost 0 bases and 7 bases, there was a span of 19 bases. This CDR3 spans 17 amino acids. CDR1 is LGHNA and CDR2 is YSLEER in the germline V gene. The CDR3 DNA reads TGCGCCAGCAGCCAAGACCTGGGAGCGCCGGGAGTGAACATTCAGTACTTC. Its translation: CASSQDLGAPGVNIQYF.

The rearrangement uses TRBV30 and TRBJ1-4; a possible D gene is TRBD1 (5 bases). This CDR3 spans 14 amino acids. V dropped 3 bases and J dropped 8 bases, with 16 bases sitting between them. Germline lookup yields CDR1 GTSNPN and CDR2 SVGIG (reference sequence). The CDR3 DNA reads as TGTGCCTGGAGCCTCGGGGGTGTGCGCGAAAAACTGTTTTTT. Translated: CAWSLGGVREKLFF.

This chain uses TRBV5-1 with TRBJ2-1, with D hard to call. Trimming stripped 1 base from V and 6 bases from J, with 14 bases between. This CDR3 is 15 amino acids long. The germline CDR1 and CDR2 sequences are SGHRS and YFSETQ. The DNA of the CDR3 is TGCGCCAGCAGCTTGCAATCTCCTTGGGGCAATGAGCAGTTCTTC. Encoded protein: CASSLQSPWGNEQFF. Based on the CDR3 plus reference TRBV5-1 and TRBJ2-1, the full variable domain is KAGVTQTPRYLIKTRGQQVTLSCSPISGHRSVSWYQQTPGQGLQFLFEYFSETQRNKGNFPGRFSGRQFSNSRSEMNVSTLELGDSALYLCASSLQSPWGNEQFFGPGTRLTVL.

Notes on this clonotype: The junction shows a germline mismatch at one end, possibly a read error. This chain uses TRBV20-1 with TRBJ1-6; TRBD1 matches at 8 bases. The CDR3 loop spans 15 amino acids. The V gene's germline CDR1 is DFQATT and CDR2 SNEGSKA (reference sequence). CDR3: CSARGQEKYNSPPHF. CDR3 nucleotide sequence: TGCAGTGCTAGGGGACAGGAGAAATATAATTCACCCCCCCACTTT.

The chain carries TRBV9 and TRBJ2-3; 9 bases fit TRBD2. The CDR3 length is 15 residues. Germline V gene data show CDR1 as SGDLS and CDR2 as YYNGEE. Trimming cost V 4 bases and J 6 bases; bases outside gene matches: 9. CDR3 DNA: TGTGCCAGCAGCAGCGGGGGGATAACCTCGGATACGCAGTATTTT. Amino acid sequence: CASSSGGITSDTQYF.

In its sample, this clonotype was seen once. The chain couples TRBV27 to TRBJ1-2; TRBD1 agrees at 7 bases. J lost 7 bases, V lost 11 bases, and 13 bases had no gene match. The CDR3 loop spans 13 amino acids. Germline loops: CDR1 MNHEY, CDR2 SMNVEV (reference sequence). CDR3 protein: CAGGRTGRGGYTF. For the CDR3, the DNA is TGTGCCGGCGGGAGGACAGGACGGGGTGGCTACACCTTC.